This T cell receptor beta chain stems from a study of Ad26.COV2.S vaccination and SARS-CoV-2 variants. Looking at the study overall: Into the muscle, Ad26.COV2.S was dosed once or twice, 56 days apart. Study-wide results and caveats: After vaccination, substantial breadth of spike-specific CD8+ and CD4+ responses was reported.

Treatment noted: some 19 received Ad26.COV2.S at low or high dose, single or two shots; 5 received placebo; per-sample allocation not given. Collection of the samples took place on day 63 after the first injection of vaccine or placebo. Repertoires were generated with immunoSEQ multiplex PCR, while TCRdb's copy carries only in-frame clones and drops some. The sample has over 250,000 clones, over 75% seen once. Worth noting for this clone: Its antigen is currently unknown.

The junction had 6 bases not matched to a gene; V was cut back by 5 bases and J by 2 bases. Germline V gene sequence: CDR1 LNHDA, CDR2 SQIVND (reference sequence). The CDR3 spans 15 residues. The chain joins TRBV19 to TRBJ1-3; 7 bases align to TRBD1. Sample: peripheral blood, taken in a trial of Ad26.COV2.S vaccine versus placebo. The source of this sequence is a person between 18 and 65 years old who received the Ad26.COV2.S COVID-19 vaccine or a placebo. Here the CDR3 reads CASSLSGQPGNTIYF. The CDR3 DNA follows: TGTGCCAGTAGTCTATCGGGACAGCCTGGAAACACCATATATTTT.